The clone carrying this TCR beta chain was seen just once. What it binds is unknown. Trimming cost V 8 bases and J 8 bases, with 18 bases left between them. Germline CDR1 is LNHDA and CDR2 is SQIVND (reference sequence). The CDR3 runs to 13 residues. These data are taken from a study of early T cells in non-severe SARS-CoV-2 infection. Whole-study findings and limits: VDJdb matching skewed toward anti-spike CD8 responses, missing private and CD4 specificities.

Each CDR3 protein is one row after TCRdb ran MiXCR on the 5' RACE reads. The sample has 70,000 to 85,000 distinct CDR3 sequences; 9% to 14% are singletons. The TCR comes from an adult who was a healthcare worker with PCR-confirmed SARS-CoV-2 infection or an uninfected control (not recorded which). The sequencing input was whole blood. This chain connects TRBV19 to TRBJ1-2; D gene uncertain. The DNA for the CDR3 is TGTGCCAGTTCCTTGTGGGCACCAGACGGCTACACCTTC. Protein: CASSLWAPDGYTF.